This T cell receptor (beta chain) was found in a study of shared clonotypes between healthy human individuals. The CDR3 is 12 amino acids. The V gene's germline CDR1 is SQVTM and CDR2 ANQGSEA. The V gene lost 0 bases and the J gene lost 6 bases, with 8 bases spanning the gap. This clone was seen only a few times. Free of recent acute infections or vaccinations, the donors were healthy HIV-negative adults. Sequenced by immunoSEQ multiplex PCR; TCRdb stores in-frame clones only, minus some. The sample carries about 980,000 clones, around 80% recorded once. This sequence originates from a man aged 18 to 29 in good health. The chain recombines TRBV29-1 with TRBJ1-2, with D uncertain. Source material: memory CD4+ T cells sorted from blood. Stated subset: CD45RA-negative fraction. The CDR3 DNA sequence: TGCAGCGTTGAAGAGGCGACGAATGGCTACACCTTC. This encodes CSVEEATNGYTF.